What follows are 18 T cell receptor beta chains derived from one specimen sequenced in a study. TCRdb analysed the 5' RACE reads with MiXCR anew, one entry per CDR3 protein. The table lists about 42,000 distinct CDR3 sequences, approximately 31% of them singletons. The specimen was tumor-infiltrating memory CD4+ T cells sorted from the breast tumor. Stated subset: memory CD4+ T cells, CD4+CD45RO+CD25-. The origin of the receptors is a female donor with breast cancer.

This clonotype has ten or more counts. The chain recombines TRBV28 with TRBJ2-7; 7 positions agree with TRBD2. The CDR3 sequence is 12 residues long. V trimming: 5 bases; J trimming: 6 bases; junction bases outside the gene matches: 4. The V gene's germline CDR1 is MDHEN and CDR2 SYDVKM. CDR3 coding DNA: TGTGCCAGCAGTCTCGGGGGGAGCGAGCAGTACTTC. It specifies CASSLGGSEQYF.

This clonotype has more than one count but fewer than ten. The CDR3 sequence: CASSPGGVGDQPQHF. As DNA, the CDR3 is TGCGCCAGCAGCCCTGGGGGGGTGGGGGATCAGCCCCAGCATTTT. The chain recombines TRBV5-1 with TRBJ1-5; possible D gene TRBD1, 5 bases. The length of the CDR3 is 15 residues. Trimming took off 4 bases at V and 5 bases at J, with 16 bases between the two ends. Germline CDR1 SGHRS, CDR2 YFSETQ. Full variable domain (missing parts from reference TRBV5-1 and TRBJ1-5): KAGVTQTPRYLIKTRGQQVTLSCSPISGHRSVSWYQQTPGQGLQFLFEYFSETQRNKGNFPGRFSGRQFSNSRSEMNVSTLELGDSALYLCASSPGGVGDQPQHFGDGTRLSIL.

This clonotype was recorded at least ten times. The CDR3 region has the DNA TGCAGCGTTCAGGGACAGGGCGACGAGCAGTACTTC. It is translated as CSVQGQGDEQYF. This chain joins TRBV29-1 and TRBJ2-7; TRBD1 matches 9 bases. This CDR3 is 12 amino acids long. The V gene end was trimmed by 5 bases and the J gene end by 5 bases; junction bases not matched to a gene: 4. CDR1 and CDR2 from the germline V gene are SQVTM and ANQGSEA.

V is TRBV5-6 and J is TRBJ2-1, with 11 bases fitting TRBD2. The germline V gene has CDR1 SGHDT and CDR2 YYEEEE. Trimming cost V 0 bases and J 2 bases; bases outside gene matches: 4. CDR3 size: 17 residues. CDR3 DNA: TGTGCCAGCAGCTTGGATCGACTAGCGGGGCCCTACAATGAGCAGTTCTTC. Amino acids: CASSLDRLAGPYNEQFF.

The table lists this clonotype with many counts. This chain links TRBV27 with TRBJ1-5; the D gene is possibly TRBD1 (5 bases). V lost 0 bases and J lost 4, with 7 bases in between. From germline, CDR1 is MNHEY and CDR2 SMNVEV (reference sequence). The CDR3 has 14 residues. CDR3 in amino acids: CASSLSRANQPQHF. CDR3 sequence (DNA): TGTGCCAGCAGTTTATCCAGGGCTAATCAGCCCCAGCATTTT.

A few counts support this clonotype. The chain has TRBV7-3 and TRBJ2-1; D remains unclear. Trimming stripped 5 bases from V and 13 bases from J, with 18 bases between. The CDR3 spans 13 residues. CDR1 is SGHTA and CDR2 is FQGTGA in the germline V gene. The CDR3 nucleotides read TGTGCCAGCAGCACCGACCCCCTAAGTTTACAGTTCTTC. This encodes CASSTDPLSLQFF.

The chain recombines TRBV12-3 or TRBV12-4 with TRBJ2-5; TRBD2 aligns across 8 bases. This CDR3 region has 16 residues. V dropped 4 bases and J dropped 5; count of bases not matched to a gene: 12. CDR3 amino acids: CASSWEVAGGGETQYF. CDR3 in DNA: TGTGCCAGCAGTTGGGAAGTTGCGGGAGGTGGGGAGACCCAGTACTTC.

This clonotype was picked up many times. CDR3 nucleotides: TGTGCCAGCAGCGTTCCCAACCTCCAGCAGTACTTC. This translates into CASSVPNLQQYF. The rearrangement uses TRBV7-9 and TRBJ2-7; D unclear. The V end lost 5 bases, the J end lost 8 bases, and 13 bases lay between the germline ends. CDR3 size: 12 residues. CDR1 SEHNR and CDR2 FQNEAQ come from the germline V gene (reference sequence).

A remark on this clonotype: The junction differs from germline at one of its ends, possibly a read error. This sequence joins TRBV20-1 and TRBJ2-4, with 7 bases that match TRBD1. The CDR3 sequence is 17 residues long. Germline V CDR1 and CDR2: DFQATT, SNEGSKA (reference sequence). This CDR3 reads CSATRQGSSLAKNTQYF. In DNA form, the CDR3 reads TGCAGTGCAACTCGACAGGGTAGCTCTCTAGCCAAAAACACTCAGTACTTC.

The chain has TRBV5-1 and TRBJ2-3, with 9 positions matching TRBD1. Trimming cost V 6 bases and J 3 bases; bases outside gene matches: 8. CDR3 length: 15 amino acids. Germline V CDR1 and CDR2: SGHRS, YFSETQ. The CDR3 DNA reads as TGCGCCAGCACTGGGACAGGGTGGCGGACAGATACGCAGTATTTT. This encodes CASTGTGWRTDTQYF.

This clonotype was seen a handful of times. The V gene is TRBV19, the J gene TRBJ2-1; TRBD2 aligns across 12 bases. Trimming removed 4 bases from V and 4 bases from J; junction bases left unmatched: 8. Germline V lookup: CDR1 LNHDA, CDR2 SQIVND (reference sequence). The CDR3 extends over 17 amino acids. DNA for the CDR3: TGTGCCAGTAGTACTCGGACTAGCGGGACCACGTACAATGAGCAGTTCTTC. Protein sequence: CASSTRTSGTTYNEQFF.

The chain links TRBV7-2 to TRBJ1-3; D gene unclear. This CDR3 has 13 residues. Trimming pared 5 bases from V and 1 base from J, leaving 6 bases between. Germline V gives CDR1 SGHTA, CDR2 FQGNSA. The CDR3 DNA is TGTGCCAGCAGCCAACGGTCTGGAAACACCATATATTTT. Amino acid sequence: CASSQRSGNTIYF. The variable domain in full, with the rest retrieved from reference TRBV7-2 and TRBJ1-3, is GAGVSQSPSNKVTEKGKDVELRCDPISGHTALYWYRQSLGQGLEFLIYFQGNSAPDKSGLPSDRFSAERTGGSVSTLTIQRTQQEDSAVYLCASSQRSGNTIYFGEGSWLTVV.

The table lists this clonotype with a few counts. The chain joins TRBV5-4 to TRBJ1-1; 7 nucleotides line up with TRBD1. The J segment lost 6 bases and the V segment lost 2 bases, leaving 13 bases of the junction unmatched. Germline V gene lookup returns CDR1 SGHNT and CDR2 YYREEE (reference sequence). The CDR3 sequence is 16 residues long. The CDR3 loop is CASSFDRAKTYAEAFF. In DNA, the CDR3 is TGTGCCAGCAGCTTCGACAGGGCGAAGACTTACGCTGAAGCTTTCTTT.

This chain joins TRBV5-1 and TRBJ1-3, with D perhaps TRBD1 (6 bases). Trimming cost V 5 bases and J 8 bases, with 17 bases left between them. From germline, CDR1 is SGHRS and CDR2 YFSETQ. CDR3 length: 14 amino acids. The chain's CDR3 is CASRFSLTGDTIYF. In DNA, the CDR3 is TGCGCCAGCAGATTTTCCTTGACAGGAGACACCATATATTTT.

The J gene is TRBJ2-2, the V gene TRBV5-1, with a weak D call TRBD1 (5 bases). CDR1 and CDR2 (germline): SGHRS, YFSETQ. V dropped 4 bases and J dropped 5 bases, with 15 bases sitting between them. The CDR3 has 15 residues. The chain's CDR3 is CASSLRTPATGELFF. CDR3 sequence (DNA): TGCGCCAGCAGCCTCCGGACACCAGCGACCGGGGAGCTGTTTTTT.

This clonotype was seen many times. This rearrangement joins TRBV4-3 to TRBJ2-3; D is unresolved. Germline-derived CDR1 and CDR2 are LGHNA and YSLEER. Between the trimmed V and J ends, which lost 4 bases and 5 bases, there was a span of 16 bases. The length of the CDR3 is 15 residues. CDR3 DNA sequence: TGCGCCAGCAGCCCAAGAGGCAGCACGCAAGATACGCAGTATTTT. Amino acid sequence: CASSPRGSTQDTQYF.

V usage is TRBV4-1 and J usage is TRBJ2-5, with 7 bases aligning to TRBD2. Trimming at V came to 0 bases and at J to 4 bases, leaving 2 bases not matched to a gene. Germline V gives CDR1 MGHRA, CDR2 YSYEKL. The CDR3 is made up of 14 amino acids. Written as DNA, the CDR3 is TGCGCCAGCAGCCAAGAATGGGGGGGAGAGACCCAGTACTTC. Its translation: CASSQEWGGETQYF.

The chain recombines TRBV7-2 with TRBJ2-1; the D call may be TRBD1 or TRBD2 (5 bases each). CDR3 length: 14 residues. Trimming stripped 1 base from V and 10 bases from J, with 14 bases between. The germline gives CDR1 SGHTA, CDR2 FQGNSA. The CDR3 loop is CASSLVGEAGEQFF. For the CDR3, the DNA is TGTGCCAGCAGCTTAGTGGGGGAAGCAGGCGAGCAGTTCTTC. Full variable domain (rest looked up from reference TRBV7-2 and TRBJ2-1): GAGVSQSPSNKVTEKGKDVELRCDPISGHTALYWYRQSLGQGLEFLIYFQGNSAPDKSGLPSDRFSAERTGGSVSTLTIQRTQQEDSAVYLCASSLVGEAGEQFFGPGTRLTVL.